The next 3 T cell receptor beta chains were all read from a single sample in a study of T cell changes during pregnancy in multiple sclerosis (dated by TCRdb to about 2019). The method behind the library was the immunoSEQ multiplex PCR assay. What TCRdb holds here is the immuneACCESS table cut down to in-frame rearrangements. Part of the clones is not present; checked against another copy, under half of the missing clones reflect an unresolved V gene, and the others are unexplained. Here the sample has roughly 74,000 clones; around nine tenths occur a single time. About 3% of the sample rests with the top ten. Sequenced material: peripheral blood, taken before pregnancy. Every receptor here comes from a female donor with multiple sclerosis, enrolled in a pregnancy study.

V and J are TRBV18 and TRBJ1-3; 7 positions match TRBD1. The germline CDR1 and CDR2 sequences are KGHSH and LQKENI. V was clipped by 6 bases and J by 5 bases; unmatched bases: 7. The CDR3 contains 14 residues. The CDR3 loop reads CASSPGQSRNTIYF. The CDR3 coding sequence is TGTGCCAGCTCGCCGGGACAGAGTCGAAACACCATATATTTT.

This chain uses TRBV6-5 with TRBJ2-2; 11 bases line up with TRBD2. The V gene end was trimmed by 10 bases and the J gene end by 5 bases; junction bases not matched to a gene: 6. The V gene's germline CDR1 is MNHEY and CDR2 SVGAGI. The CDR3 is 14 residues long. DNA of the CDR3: TGTGCCACCAATAGCGGGGGGGGGACCGGGGAGCTGTTTTTT. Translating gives CATNSGGGTGELFF.

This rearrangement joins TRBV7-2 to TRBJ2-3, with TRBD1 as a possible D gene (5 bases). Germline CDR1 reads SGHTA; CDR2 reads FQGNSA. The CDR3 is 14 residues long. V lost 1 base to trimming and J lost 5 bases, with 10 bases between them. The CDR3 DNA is TGTGCCAGCAGCTTAGGAAATAGGGGAGATACGCAGTATTTT. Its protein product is CASSLGNRGDTQYF.